This T cell receptor beta chain was sequenced for a study of OX40 agonist ivuxolimab in advanced cancers. CDR1 is WSHSY and CDR2 is SAAADI in the germline V gene. V lost 8 bases to trimming and J lost 10 bases, with 12 bases between them. The CDR3 has 11 amino acids. TCRdb keeps only in-frame clones here, not all; method: immunoSEQ multiplex PCR. The table lists some 80,000 clones, 88% of them singletons. The gene calls are TRBV10-2 and TRBJ2-1, with D maybe TRBD2 (5 bases). The origin of this receptor is an adult with an advanced solid tumor such as melanoma, head and neck, liver or kidney cancer. The sample consisted of CD4+ or CD8+ T cells sorted from blood, taken in a trial of the OX40 agonist ivuxolimab. The CDR3 sequence is CASGKRMEQFF. CDR3 DNA sequence: TGCGCCAGCGGAAAGCGGATGGAGCAGTTCTTC.